This T cell receptor beta chain was sequenced for a study of blood T cell repertoires in COVID-19. The CDR3 covers 20 residues. V gave up 4 bases and J gave up 2 bases, with 27 bases separating them. In germline, CDR1 is MNHNS, CDR2 SASEGT. Profiling relied on immunoSEQ multiplex PCR, and the TCRdb table lists in-frame clones only, not all of them. The table includes about 26,000 clones, roughly 89% detected once. This rearrangement joins TRBV6-1 to TRBJ2-4, with D maybe TRBD2 (7 bases). This sequence originates from an older man with acute or convalescent COVID-19. Sequenced material: peripheral blood. The chain's CDR3 is CASSVGGEQSRYWSKNIQYF. DNA for the CDR3: TGTGCCAGCAGTGTAGGGGGGGAACAGAGTAGATACTGGTCCAAAAACATTCAGTACTTC.